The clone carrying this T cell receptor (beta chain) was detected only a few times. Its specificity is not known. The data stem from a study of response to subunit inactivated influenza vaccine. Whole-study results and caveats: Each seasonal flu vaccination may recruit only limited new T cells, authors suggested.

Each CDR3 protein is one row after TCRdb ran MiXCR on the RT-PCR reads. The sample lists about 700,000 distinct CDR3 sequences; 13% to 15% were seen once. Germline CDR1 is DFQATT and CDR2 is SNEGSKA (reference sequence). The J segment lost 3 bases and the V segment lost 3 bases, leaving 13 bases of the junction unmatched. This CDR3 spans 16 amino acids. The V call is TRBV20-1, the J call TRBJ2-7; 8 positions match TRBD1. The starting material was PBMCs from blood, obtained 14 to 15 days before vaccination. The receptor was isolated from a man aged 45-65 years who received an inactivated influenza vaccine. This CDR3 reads CSARTGQGRFHYEQYF. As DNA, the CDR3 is TGCAGTGCTAGGACTGGACAGGGTAGATTTCACTACGAGCAGTACTTC.